This TCR beta chain was recovered during a study of blood T cell repertoires in COVID-19. Under the authors' procedure: It was from reference gene primer amplification that nucleated cell counts were estimated. The repertoire was sequenced with immunoSEQ multiplex PCR; TCRdb's copy has only in-frame clones and lacks some. V, J and clone size are taken as reported in that table, and D and trimming were inferred from the DNA itself. The data contain 100,000 or so clones, roughly 92% of them singletons. This clone was found once. The material sequenced was peripheral blood. The TCR comes from a man aged 50 or older with active COVID-19.

CDR3 sequence (DNA): TGTGCCAGCAGTTCCGCCGGGACAGACCTCTTCTATGGCTACACCTTC. This encodes CASSSAGTDLFYGYTF. The chain employs TRBV28 and TRBJ1-2; 7 bases agree with TRBD1. This CDR3 region has 16 residues. Germline V gene data show CDR1 as MDHEN and CDR2 as SYDVKM. V was pared by 4 bases and J by 4 bases, with 12 bases of the junction left unmatched.